Below, one TCR beta chain is given with its context. This clone was counted only a few times. No cognate antigen has been identified for it. No much larger clonotype is one base removed from it; base qualities were not supplied. The data stem from a study of cytomegalovirus exposure and HLA in healthy donors (dated 2017 in TCRdb). A note on the overall study: An earlier analysis of 587 of the donors reported more than 250 Gb of sequence data and roughly 100 million unique TCR beta sequences from 190 million or so T cells. An early release covering 550 to 700 HLA-typed donors comprised about 300 gigabases of sequencing data and tens of millions of unique TCR sequences. The genetic ancestry cluster associated with self-reported Caucasian donors included roughly four fifths of the 300 to 450 genotyped donors. The study was designed to test whether signatures of past pathogen exposure could be identified by cataloging public T cell receptors. The T cell repertoires of 666 subjects were profiled by immunosequencing and related to cytomegalovirus serostatus. A separate validation cohort of some 130 different subjects was used in addition to the approximately 670-subject first cohort. The study combined high-throughput TCR immunosequencing, statistical association of individual TCRs with disease status, and machine learning to predict cytomegalovirus infection status. In a later analysis, previously published TCR beta repertoires from 670 or so donors were re-analyzed and high-resolution HLA genotyping was added so that TCR occurrence patterns could be studied. Rather than drawing on any new phenotypic data, the later analysis identified candidate immune exposures from TCR beta sequences and the way those sequences occurred across donors. An earlier analysis of around 540 of the donors applied high-throughput TCR beta sequencing to assess whether each TCR beta V gene segment acted as functional or pseudogenic. Donor age, sex, ethnicity and CMV serostatus were compiled alongside the repertoire data. A later genetic analysis used genome-wide SNP genotypes for about 60% of the roughly 700 donors, treating that subset as a discovery cohort. All discovery cohort repertoires had been generated on a single sequencing platform. Class I and class II HLA loci were covered by the typing at four-digit resolution. The number of donors typed differed by locus, with roughly 620-630 for A, B, C, DRB1 and DQB1, over 500 for DQA1, about 610 for DPA1, and under 490 for DPB1. A handful of DR-DQ haplotypes were handled as single units for association and clustering because linkage in the cohort was strong. Among several hundred genotyped donors of the cohort, an average of approximately 200,000 unique TCR beta nucleotide sequences was sequenced per donor, of which roughly 17% were non-productive.

The germline V gene yields MGHRA for CDR1 and YSYEKL for CDR2. The CDR3 runs 15 amino acids, cysteine and phenylalanine included. Only the CDR3 DNA stays, 45 bases, in frame from base 1. Here V drops 2 bases and J drops 3 bases, and the junction holds 2 bases not matched to any gene. The cohort was made up of about 610 healthy bone marrow donors. Cohort members were all nominally healthy when sampled, although unrecorded immune exposures were likely present. The donor tested CMV seropositive, placing the donor among the roughly 270 seropositive members of the cohort. A peripheral blood sample was provided by each donor, and peripheral blood mononuclear cells were used for TCR beta sequencing. The Qiagen DNeasy Blood Extraction Kit was used to extract genomic DNA from the blood cell samples. Beyond this particular receptor, the publication reports: Linkage disequilibrium might explain the correlated functional status among segregating V segments, but an unknown experimental factor could not be ruled out. Presence/absence analyses assumed roughly uniform sequencing depth across donors, an assumption that may not hold. Because HLA typing was unavailable for some donors at each locus, only the typed subset was used in association tests. A later analysis found that HLA-associated TCR beta chains were more clonally expanded and had lower generation probabilities than equally common non-associated chains. A cluster of highly shared sequence variants was judged likely to represent a technical artifact of the sequencing pipeline. In both the original and validation cohorts, the classifier was reported to diagnose cytomegalovirus status with high specificity and sensitivity. Most TCR sequences were observed very rarely across donors, whereas some public TCRs were present in many individuals. According to a later analysis, parvovirus B19, influenza, CMV and Epstein-Barr virus appeared linked to several top co-occurrence clusters. Immune exposure information for the cohort was limited to CMV serostatus. Only TCR beta chains were sequenced in this cohort, and the absence of alpha or paired-chain data limited detectable features. Because counts were too low, approximately 15 rarely observed V segments, including chromosome 9 orphons, were excluded from the earlier analysis of some 590 of the donors. Specific HLA alleles were associated with roughly 16,000 TCR beta sequences at a false discovery rate of 0.05 in a later analysis. In the study, around 160 TCR beta chains were listed as associated with cytomegalovirus. Broadly in line with IMGT annotations, most TCR beta V segments showed up in productive rearrangements about 87% or about 30% of the time in an earlier analysis of about 500 of the donors. V-gene and J-gene trimming of TCR beta chains was associated with a missense DCLRE1C variant in a later genetic analysis, and the association was replicated in an independent cohort. A later genetic analysis reported fewer N-insertions in productive TCRs among donors in an Asian-associated ancestry cluster than the roughly 720-donor mean. In vitro tests confirmed that three of the cytomegalovirus-associated TCR beta chains recognize cytomegalovirus antigens. According to the authors, the approach could potentially be generalized to other disease states and immunological phenotypes. According to a later analysis, most CMV-associated TCR beta chains appeared to be HLA-restricted, and the HLA associations seemed to be driven largely by CMV exposure. Some IMGT-functional V segments, including TRBV6-2 and TRBV6-3, could not be distinguished by the 87-base-pair reads and were therefore excluded. In a later analysis, the rate of TCR association differed among HLA loci, with DRB1 alleles having the most associated TCRs and HLA-C alleles having the fewest. A further reported finding was that TCR beta sequences accurately predicted the HLA-A and HLA-B alleles for most subjects in the first cohort. Strong co-occurrence of HLA alleles, especially DR and DQ, made assigning TCR associations to individual alleles difficult.

The library was built by means of the immunoSEQ multiplex PCR assay. The multiplex PCR relied on a mix of 60 forward primers for TCR Vbeta segments and 13 reverse primers for TCR Jbeta segments. The CDR3 region of rearranged TCR beta genes was amplified from genomic DNA by a multiplex PCR assay. The Illumina HiSeq System was used to sequence the amplified TCR beta libraries as 87-base-pair reads. Per the source publication's procedure: In a later analysis, some 80 million unique TCR beta chains were counted across the approximately 670 repertoires, and approximately 9.9 million of these chains were shared by at least two donors. Raw reads were error-corrected and collapsed into unique sequences with a nearest-neighbor algorithm that merged closely related sequences to remove PCR and sequencing errors. CDR3 sequences were aligned to IMGT reference sequences to assign V, D and J gene segments. For a sequence to be retained, a match of at least six nucleotides to both a V gene segment and a J gene segment was required. A rearrangement counted as productive if the CDR3 had no stop codons and remained in frame with V and J, and every other rearrangement counted as non-productive. CDR3 was defined by IMGT convention, running from the second conserved V-encoded cysteine to the conserved J-encoded phenylalanine. In an earlier analysis of more than 550 of the donors, sequences lacking an unambiguous match to a single V gene segment were excluded. In an earlier analysis of approximately 610 of the donors, V segments were called functional above 56.7% productive rearrangements and were called segregating when the between-donor standard deviation exceeded 5%. To diagnose cytomegalovirus status from the catalog of TCR beta chain sequences, a statistical classification framework was built. In a later analysis, V and J genes were assigned by comparing TCR nucleotide sequences against IMGT/GENE-DB human TR gene sequences. A later analysis assigned CDR3 sequences and most-parsimonious VDJ recombination scenarios with the TCRdist pipeline. In a later analysis, every TCR beta chain was defined by the combination of its CDR3 amino acid sequence and its V-gene family, and reads without a unique V-gene family were dropped. As a way to deal with suspected cross-contamination and a sequencing artifact, a later analysis dropped 640 or so nucleotide sequences that were highly shared and had low generation probability. In a later analysis, a clonal expansion index was calculated for each public chain from normalized within-repertoire ranks of inferred template counts. Generation probabilities in a later analysis came from a VDJ recombination model fitted to out-of-frame rearrangements, and those results were checked against IGoR. A later analysis scored TCR-TCR, TCR-HLA and TCR-CMV co-occurrence with hypergeometric tests, applying a repertoire-size bias correction to TCR pairs. A later analysis estimated false discovery rates by permuting HLA or CMV assignments 20 times. In a later analysis, co-occurring TCRs were grouped using DBSCAN, and TCRdist sequence similarity was added for clustering within HLA-allele-positive subsets. Co-occurrence clustering excluded repertoires with fewer than 30,000 or more than 120,000 public chains, plus five with anomalous nucleotide sharing. In TCRdb, the immuneACCESS table is reduced to in-frame sequences with V and J assigned. These tables do not hold every clone; where another copy was compared, an unresolved V gene accounts for under half, and the others remain unexplained. V and J calls and clone size are given by that table; D and trimming were obtained from the DNA. The table for this sample lists fewer than 90,000 clones; roughly 78% of them were counted only once. The top ten clones comprise roughly 2.5% of the sample.

This sequence uses TRBV4-1 and TRBJ1-1, with 11 bases matching TRBD1. The sample consisted of PBMCs. The source is a male donor in good health and CMV-seropositive. The bases are TGCGCCAGCAGCCAACTGGACAGGGGGCACACTGAAGCTTTCTTT. Its coded protein is CASSQLDRGHTEAFF.